Below are 26 T cell receptor beta chains sequenced from a single sample in a study of blood T cell repertoires in COVID-19. Sequencing used immunoSEQ multiplex PCR; TCRdb keeps in-frame clones, though not all of them. Of about 130,000 clones in the sample, 78% are singletons; the top ten hold 9.5% to 13%. Sequencing was performed on peripheral blood. These TCRs come from a man aged 55 to 70 who had recovered from COVID-19.

The chain carries TRBV6-5 and TRBJ1-2; possible D gene TRBD1, 5 bases. The CDR3 length is 13 residues. V lost 2 bases and J lost 8, with 12 bases in between. Germline V gives CDR1 MNHEY, CDR2 SVGAGI. The CDR3 region is CASSYHQGGGYTF. For the CDR3, the DNA is TGTGCCAGCAGTTACCATCAGGGTGGCGGCTACACCTTC.

This clone was seen a single time. V gene TRBV11-3 combines with J gene TRBJ2-1, with TRBD1 as a possible D gene (6 bases). Per the germline V gene, CDR1 is SGHNT and CDR2 is YENEEA. The CDR3 spans 15 residues. The V end was cut by 0 bases, the J end by 6 bases, with 12 bases between. CDR3 in amino acids: CASSLDHTGTNEQFF. The CDR3, as DNA: TGTGCCAGCAGCTTAGATCACACAGGGACCAATGAGCAGTTCTTC.

V is TRBV19 and J is TRBJ2-1, with 10 positions matching TRBD2. Looked up from germline, CDR1 is LNHDA and CDR2 is SQIVND (reference sequence). J gave up 5 bases and V 5 bases, and 6 bases lay outside the gene matches. The CDR3 sequence is 15 residues long. The CDR3 spells CASSATSGNHNEQFF. In DNA, the CDR3 is TGTGCCAGTAGTGCAACTAGCGGGAACCACAATGAGCAGTTCTTC.

The genes are TRBV18 and TRBJ1-1; 9 bases match TRBD1. CDR1 and CDR2 from the germline V gene are KGHSH and LQKENI. With V trimmed by 0 bases and J by 0 bases, 2 bases remained unmatched. This CDR3 contains 16 residues. For the CDR3, the DNA is TGTGCCAGCTCACCACCCACAGGGGGCTTGAACACTGAAGCTTTCTTT. The encoded protein is CASSPPTGGLNTEAFF.

This clone occurred once. V and J are TRBV5-4 and TRBJ2-2; 10 nucleotides match TRBD2. Germline lookup yields CDR1 SGHNT and CDR2 YYREEE (reference sequence). The CDR3 loop spans 16 amino acids. Germline trimming cut 2 bases from V and 5 bases from J; bases unmatched to any gene: 6. The CDR3 region has the DNA TGTGCCAGCAGCTTTAAAACTAGCGGGGATACCGGGGAGCTGTTTTTT. Translating it yields CASSFKTSGDTGELFF.

This clone came up a few times. The rearrangement uses TRBV6-2 or TRBV6-3 and TRBJ2-4, with D tentatively TRBD1 (5 bases). Germline V gives CDR1 MNHEY, CDR2 SVGEGT. The CDR3 has 16 amino acids. The V and J ends lost 6 bases and 0 bases respectively, with 15 bases between them. The CDR3 DNA follows: TGTGCCAGCAGCTCTGACAGCACACTAGCCAAAAACATTCAGTACTTC. This translates into CASSSDSTLAKNIQYF.

The chain is built from TRBV5-1 and TRBJ1-4; D not certain. Trimming took off 4 bases at V and 3 bases at J, with 10 bases between the two ends. CDR1 and CDR2 (germline): SGHRS, YFSETQ. The CDR3 totals 14 residues. The CDR3, as DNA: TGCGCCAGCAGCACCCTCACGGCTAATGAAAAACTGTTTTTT. It specifies CASSTLTANEKLFF.

On this clone itself: Other DNA variants within this sample encode the same CDR3. The chain combines TRBV28 with TRBJ2-1, with 13 bases that match TRBD2. Germline V lookup: CDR1 MDHEN, CDR2 SYDVKM. The CDR3 covers 14 residues. V shed 5 bases and J 5 bases; nucleotides not matched to a gene: 0. The DNA for the CDR3 is TGTGCCAGCAGTGGACTAGCGGGAGACAATGAGCAGTTCTTC. Amino acids: CASSGLAGDNEQFF.

The chain links TRBV6-5 to TRBJ2-2; D possibly corresponds to TRBD2 (6 bases). Germline V lookup: CDR1 MNHEY, CDR2 SVGAGI. The CDR3 length is 15 residues. Trimming shortened V by 6 bases and J by 2 bases, and 13 bases separated the two germline ends. Here the CDR3 DNA reads TGTGCCAGCAGCCCCCGGAGGGCCAACACCGGGGAGCTGTTTTTT. Translated, it gives CASSPRRANTGELFF.

In its sample, this clone was seen a few times. This chain links TRBV6-5 with TRBJ1-2, with a possible D match to TRBD1 (5 bases). The germline V gene has CDR1 MNHEY and CDR2 SVGAGI. The CDR3 runs to 14 residues. Trimming cost V 5 bases and J 4 bases, with 14 bases left between them. The CDR3 loop reads CASSTGTERYGYTF. The CDR3, as DNA: TGTGCCAGCAGTACCGGGACTGAACGCTATGGCTACACCTTC.

This rearrangement joins TRBV9 to TRBJ2-3; tentatively, D is TRBD1 (6 bases). CDR3 length: 15 residues. V lost 1 base to trimming and J lost 0 bases, with 9 bases between them. Germline V lookup: CDR1 SGDLS, CDR2 YYNGEE. The CDR3 here is CASSVRDTSTDTQYF. The CDR3 coding sequence is TGTGCCAGCAGCGTAAGGGACACTAGCACAGATACGCAGTATTTT.

The V and J genes are TRBV19 and TRBJ1-5; D possibly corresponds to TRBD1 (6 bases). Germline V gives CDR1 LNHDA, CDR2 SQIVND (reference sequence). The CDR3 consists of 15 residues. The germline V and J ends were trimmed by 5 bases and 1 base, with 12 bases remaining between them. The CDR3 DNA reads as TGTGCCAGTAGTCGGGACACTCGGAGCAATCAGCCCCAGCATTTT. This sequence encodes CASSRDTRSNQPQHF.

This chain connects TRBV7-9 to TRBJ1-4, with D unresolved. The CDR3 has 15 residues. V was shortened by 6 bases and J by 7 bases, with 18 bases between the two germline ends. Germline CDR1 SEHNR, CDR2 FQNEAQ (reference sequence). Here the CDR3 reads CASSSEGSGIEKLFF. The DNA of the CDR3 is TGTGCCAGCAGTTCTGAGGGATCCGGGATTGAAAAACTGTTTTTT.

The chain uses TRBV6-5 and TRBJ2-2, with 7 bases that match TRBD1. Germline CDR1 MNHEY, CDR2 SVGAGI. J lost 2 bases, V lost 6 bases, and 6 bases had no gene match. The CDR3 contains 15 residues. The CDR3 reads CASRKGGLNTGELFF. The CDR3 bases are TGTGCCAGCAGAAAAGGGGGCTTAAACACCGGGGAGCTGTTTTTT.

The chain combines TRBV19 with TRBJ2-5; D is perhaps TRBD2 (6 bases). CDR3 length: 15 residues. With 3 bases removed from V and 5 bases from J, the gap between germline ends came to 16 bases. Germline V gene lookup returns CDR1 LNHDA and CDR2 SQIVND (reference sequence). The CDR3 region is CASSITGGSLETQYF. As DNA, the CDR3 is TGTGCCAGTAGTATCACCGGGGGTTCTTTGGAGACCCAGTACTTC. Looking up the rest from reference TRBV19 and TRBJ2-5 gives the full variable domain: DGGITQSPKYLFRKEGQNVTLSCEQNLNHDAMYWYRQDPGQGLRLIYYSQIVNDFQKGDIAEGYSVSREKKESFPLTVTSAQKNPTAFYLCASSITGGSLETQYFGPGTRLLVL.

The chain employs TRBV11-1 and TRBJ1-2; D unresolved. The V gene's germline CDR1 is SGHAT and CDR2 FQDESV (reference sequence). V shed 1 base and J shed 2 bases, with 8 bases lying between them. The CDR3 is 14 residues long. CDR3 coding DNA: TGTGCCAGCAGCTTAGGGACTGGAAACTATGGCTACACCTTC. Translating it yields CASSLGTGNYGYTF.

The chain carries TRBV6-5 and TRBJ1-1; TRBD1 might be the D (5 bases). In germline, CDR1 is MNHEY, CDR2 SVGAGI. The V and J ends lost 4 bases and 4 bases respectively, with 10 bases between them. The length of the CDR3 is 13 residues. The CDR3 region is CASSLKGFTEAFF. The DNA of the CDR3 is TGTGCCAGCAGTTTAAAGGGGTTCACTGAAGCTTTCTTT.

In this sample, this clone turned up a few times. The chain joins TRBV5-6 to TRBJ1-2; TRBD1 matches at 10 bases. The germline V gene has CDR1 SGHDT and CDR2 YYEEEE. CDR3 length: 17 residues. V shed 4 bases and J 7 bases; nucleotides not matched to a gene: 16. The DNA of the CDR3 is TGTGCCAGCAGCAACCCCGGGACAGGGGTTGATTATCGTGGCTACACCTTC. Translation gives CASSNPGTGVDYRGYTF. The full variable domain, in which reference TRBV5-6 and TRBJ1-2 provide the parts outside the CDR3, is DAGVTQSPTHLIKTRGQQVTLRCSPKSGHDTVSWYQQALGQGPQFIFQYYEEEERQRGNFPDRFSGHQFPNYSSELNVNALLLGDSALYLCASSNPGTGVDYRGYTFGSGTRLTVV.

The CDR3 protein is CASSLRGQGQGDIQYF. In DNA form, the CDR3 reads TGTGCCAGCAGTCTACGTGGACAGGGCCAGGGAGACATTCAGTACTTC. The chain recombines TRBV27 with TRBJ2-4, with 8 bases that match TRBD1. In germline, CDR1 is MNHEY, CDR2 SMNVEV (reference sequence). The V segment lost 5 bases and the J segment 8 bases; nucleotides outside the gene matches: 14. The CDR3 sequence is 16 residues long.

V usage is TRBV6-6 and J usage is TRBJ2-7; 9 bases are shared with TRBD2. V dropped 4 bases and J dropped 4; count of bases not matched to a gene: 2. The CDR3 sequence is 13 residues long. CDR1 and CDR2 from the germline V gene are MNHNY and SVGAGI (reference sequence). Written as DNA, the CDR3 is TGTGCCAGCAGTTTGCTAGCGGGATACGAGCAGTACTTC. This encodes CASSLLAGYEQYF.

Only a few counts were recorded for this clone. The chain uses TRBV28 and TRBJ1-5, with 9 nucleotides matching TRBD1. The CDR3 runs 15 residues. Germline V gene sequence: CDR1 MDHEN, CDR2 SYDVKM. Losses at the gene ends were 4 bases for V and 4 bases for J; bases not matched to a gene: 5. CDR3 bases: TGTGCCAGCAGTTCGAGAGGGACAGGGAATCAGCCCCAGCATTTT. Translation gives CASSSRGTGNQPQHF.

J is TRBJ1-2 and V is TRBV23-1, with 7 bases that match TRBD1. TRBV23-1 is classed as an ORF, of uncertain function. V trimming: 4 bases; J trimming: 6 bases; junction bases outside the gene matches: 20. CDR3 length: 18 amino acids. CDR3 bases: TGCGCCAGCAGTCGGCCCAGTCGGGCGACAGGGAAGGTTAATGGCTACACCTTC. Its translation is CASSRPSRATGKVNGYTF.

The chain recombines TRBV10-2 with TRBJ2-1; TRBD1 matches 9 bases. The germline CDR1 and CDR2 sequences are WSHSY and SAAADI. The CDR3 is 14 amino acids. V gave up 6 bases and J gave up 6 bases; unmatched junction bases: 6. In DNA form, the CDR3 reads TGCGCCAGCAGCCCGGGACAGGGTACCAATGAGCAGTTCTTC. Its protein product is CASSPGQGTNEQFF.

The rearrangement joins TRBV7-2 to TRBJ2-3, with 11 bases matching TRBD2. This CDR3 is 16 amino acids long. Losses at the gene ends were 1 base for V and 5 bases for J; bases not matched to a gene: 5. CDR1 and CDR2 from the germline V gene are SGHTA and FQGNSA. CDR3 loop: CASSLGVAGGRDTQYF. CDR3 sequence (DNA): TGTGCCAGCAGCTTAGGGGTAGCGGGGGGGCGAGATACGCAGTATTTT. The full variable domain, in which reference TRBV7-2 and TRBJ2-3 provide the parts outside the CDR3, is GAGVSQSPSNKVTEKGKDVELRCDPISGHTALYWYRQSLGQGLEFLIYFQGNSAPDKSGLPSDRFSAERTGGSVSTLTIQRTQQEDSAVYLCASSLGVAGGRDTQYFGPGTRLTVL.

Notes on this clone: The same CDR3 also results from other DNA sequences found in this sample. The chain employs TRBV7-2 and TRBJ1-3, with D perhaps TRBD1 (5 bases). Trimming pared 3 bases from V and 0 bases from J, leaving 12 bases between. The germline CDR1 and CDR2 sequences are SGHTA and FQGNSA. The CDR3 consists of 16 residues. CDR3 amino acids: CASSFRSGNSGNTIYF. CDR3 sequence (DNA): TGTGCCAGCAGCTTTAGGTCAGGGAACTCTGGAAACACCATATATTTT.

V gene TRBV30 combines with J gene TRBJ2-3; no clear D gene. From germline, CDR1 is GTSNPN and CDR2 SVGIG (reference sequence). The CDR3 runs 14 residues. The V and J ends lost 1 base and 2 bases respectively, with 10 bases between them. Here the CDR3 reads CAWSASPDTDTQYF. As DNA, the CDR3 is TGTGCCTGGAGTGCTAGTCCCGACACAGATACGCAGTATTTT. The variable domain in full, with the rest retrieved from reference TRBV30 and TRBJ2-3, is SQTIHQWPATLVQPVGSPLSLECTVEGTSNPNLYWYRQAAGRGLQLLFYSVGIGQISSEVPQNLSASRPQDRQFILSSKKLLLSDSGFYLCAWSASPDTDTQYFGPGTRLTVL.